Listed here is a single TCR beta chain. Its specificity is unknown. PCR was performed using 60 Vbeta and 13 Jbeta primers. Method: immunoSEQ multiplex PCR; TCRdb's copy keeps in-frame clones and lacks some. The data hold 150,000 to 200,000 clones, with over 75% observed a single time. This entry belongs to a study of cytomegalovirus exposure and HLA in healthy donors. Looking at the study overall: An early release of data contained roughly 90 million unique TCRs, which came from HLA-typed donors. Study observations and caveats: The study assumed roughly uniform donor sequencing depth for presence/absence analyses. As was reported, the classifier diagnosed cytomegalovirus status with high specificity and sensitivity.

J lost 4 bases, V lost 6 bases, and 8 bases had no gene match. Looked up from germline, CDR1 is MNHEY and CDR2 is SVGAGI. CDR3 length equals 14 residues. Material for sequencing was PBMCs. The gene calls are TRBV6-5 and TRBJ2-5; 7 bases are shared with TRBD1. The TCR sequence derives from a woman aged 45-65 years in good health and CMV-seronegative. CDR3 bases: TGTGCCAGCAGACAACAGGGGTACGGAGAGACCCAGTACTTC. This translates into CASRQQGYGETQYF.